This T cell receptor beta chain was profiled in a study of shared T cell receptors in the human thymus (dated by TCRdb to about 2021). For the study in its entirety: The study examined how self-reactive, shared T-cell receptor alpha chains are generated in the human thymus.

With respect to this clone: The antigen it recognizes is unknown. Within one base of it there is no much larger clone, and no base qualities were kept.

Library construction relied on the immunoSEQ multiplex PCR assay. This is the immuneACCESS table as TCRdb keeps it, with only in-frame sequences that have V and J called. A part of the clones is gone; compared with another copy, unresolved V genes explain less than half, and the rest is unexplained. The table for this sample lists hundreds of thousands of clones; more than 75% of them were counted only once. The top ten clonotypes cover roughly 0.0087% of the sample. For CDR1 and CDR2, the germline V gene lists MNHEY and SVGAGI. The germline ends are 15 bases apart after V is trimmed by 6 bases and J by 1 base. The CDR3 spans 15 residues, from the cysteine through the phenylalanine. Only the CDR3 portion is preserved as DNA: 45 bases, with reading frame beginning at the first base. These same data were also listed under a study on human thymus T cells. The other study reports the following: Donors were immunologically healthy infants undergoing open corrective cardiac surgery for congenital heart defects in Finland. The thymus tissue came from surgical resects taken out during corrective cardiac surgery. Usage of V and J gene segments appeared to be biased in both the thymic and the peripheral blood repertoires. The related research found that thymic TCR repertoires overlapped highly between unrelated individuals. The study described the TCR alpha and beta repertoires in about eight infant thymus samples and a few matching peripheral blood samples. The cohort included more than five male and a couple of female infants, with donor ages spanning 7 to 244 days. Thymocytes were released mechanically from tissue and stored at -70 °C as pellets of 10-30 million cells. A QIAsymphony instrument was used to extract genomic DNA from frozen cell pellets. TCRB and TCRAD loci were amplified from a standardized quantity of quality-controlled genomic DNA using the immunoSEQ multiplex PCR assay. Amplicons spanned the V(D)J region at a length sufficient to cover the CDR3 and identify V and J genes. The amplicons were sequenced on an Illumina platform via the commercial immunoSEQ service. Corrections for primer bias and sequencing errors followed previously described methods, while TCRAD and TCRB definitions were based on the IMGT database. Analysis of the repertoires was done with immunoSEQ Analyzer 3.0 and VDJTools and included basic statistics, V/J segment usage, diversity estimates, rarefaction and pairwise overlap. Diversity was estimated with Chao1, ChaoE, Efron-Thisted, Shannon and inverse Simpson indices, and also on datasets down-sampled to the smallest sample. Repertoire overlap was assessed by strict matching of CDR3 nucleotide sequence, V gene and J gene, and clustering was done by Jaccard-based multidimensional scaling. On average, roughly 810,000 unique TCRB clonotypes were obtained from thymus samples, compared with 70,000 to 100,000 from blood samples.

Sequences were obtained from thymocytes. The clonotype originates from a boy under two years old with a congenital heart defect. Donor details come from another sample of the same person, matched by shared clones. The chain links TRBV6-5 with TRBJ1-1; no D gene can be assigned with confidence. This receptor carries the CDR3 CASRPDVGWNTEAFF. Here is the DNA: TGTGCCAGCAGGCCCGACGTGGGCTGGAACACTGAAGCTTTCTTT.